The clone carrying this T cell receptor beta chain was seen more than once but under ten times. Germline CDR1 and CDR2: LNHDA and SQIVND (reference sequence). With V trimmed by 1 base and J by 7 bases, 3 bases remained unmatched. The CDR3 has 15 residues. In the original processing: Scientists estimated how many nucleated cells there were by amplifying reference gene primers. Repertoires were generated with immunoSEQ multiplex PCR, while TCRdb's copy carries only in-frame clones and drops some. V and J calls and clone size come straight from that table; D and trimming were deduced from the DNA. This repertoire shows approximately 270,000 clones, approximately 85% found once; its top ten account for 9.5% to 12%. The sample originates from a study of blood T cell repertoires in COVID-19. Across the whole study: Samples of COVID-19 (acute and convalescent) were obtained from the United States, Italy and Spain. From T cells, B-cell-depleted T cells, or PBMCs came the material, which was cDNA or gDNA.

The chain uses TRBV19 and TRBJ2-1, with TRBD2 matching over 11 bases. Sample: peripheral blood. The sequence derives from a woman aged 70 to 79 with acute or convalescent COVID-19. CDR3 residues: CASSIGLAGRNEQFF. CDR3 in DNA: TGTGCCAGTAGTATAGGACTAGCGGGGAGAAATGAGCAGTTCTTC.